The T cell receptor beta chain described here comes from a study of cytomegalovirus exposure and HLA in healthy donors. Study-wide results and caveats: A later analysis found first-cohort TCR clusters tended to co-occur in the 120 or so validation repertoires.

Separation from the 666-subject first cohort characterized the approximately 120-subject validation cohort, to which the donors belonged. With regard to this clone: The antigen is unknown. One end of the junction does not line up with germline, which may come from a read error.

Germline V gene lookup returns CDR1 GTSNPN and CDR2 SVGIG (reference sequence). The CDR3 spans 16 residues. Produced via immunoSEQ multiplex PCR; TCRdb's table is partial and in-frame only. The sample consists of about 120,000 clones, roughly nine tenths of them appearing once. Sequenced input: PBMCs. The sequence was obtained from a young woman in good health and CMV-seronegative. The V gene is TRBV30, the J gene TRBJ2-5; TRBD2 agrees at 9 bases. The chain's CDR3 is CATSGTSTQNQETQYF. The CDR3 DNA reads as TGTGCCACATCGGGGACTAGCACTCAGAACCAGGAGACCCAGTACTTC.